A selection of T cell receptor beta chains follows, all from one sample in a study of blood T cell repertoires in COVID-19. Produced via immunoSEQ multiplex PCR; TCRdb's table is partial and in-frame only. Here the sample spans about 160,000 clones, about 85% being singletons. Sequencing was performed on peripheral blood. The receptors stem from a human donor with acute or convalescent COVID-19. The donor label of this sample is uncertain. Each CDR3 is given with its conserved first and last residue. Expanded clones are given a class, and other clones once, few, many or no size at all.

clone size: -; V gene: TRBV11-2; CDR3 length: 13; CDR3 protein: CASSLWDQGGYTF
clone size: -; V gene: TRBV5-4; CDR3 length: 14; CDR3 protein: CASRDSRAPTALHF
clone size: -; V gene: TRBV4-1; CDR3 length: 20; CDR3 protein: CASSQAGLQQARSLNTEAFF
clone size: -; V gene: TRBV6-4; CDR3 length: 14; CDR3 protein: CASKRREGETEAFF
clone size: -; V gene: TRBV9; CDR3 length: 16; CDR3 protein: CASSVAWTSGQETQYF
clone size: -; V gene: TRBV6-1; CDR3 length: 16; CDR3 protein: CASSEWGGLDSYEQYF
clone size: once; V gene: TRBV5-1; CDR3 length: 14; CDR3 protein: CASSPLDRVTEAFF
clone size: -; V gene: TRBV6-2/TRBV6-3; CDR3 length: 16; CDR3 protein: CASNPRSGGVYNEQFF
clone size: -; V gene: TRBV6-1; CDR3 length: 13; CDR3 protein: CASSELDITEAFF
clone size: -; V gene: TRBV4-2; CDR3 length: 15; CDR3 protein: CASSHGRDSNQPQHF
clone size: -; V gene: TRBV5-5; CDR3 length: 14; CDR3 protein: CASSLVGQKETQYF
clone size: -; V gene: TRBV6-2/TRBV6-3; CDR3 length: 17; CDR3 protein: CASSYFGTSSSGNTIYF
clone size: few; V gene: TRBV6-5; CDR3 length: 16; CDR3 protein: CASSYSGQISGNTIYF
clone size: few; V gene: TRBV7-9; CDR3 length: 16; CDR3 protein: CASSSGTSGPSYEQYF
clone size: -; V gene: TRBV5-4; CDR3 length: 15; CDR3 protein: CASGTSGGAWETQYF
clone size: -; V gene: TRBV30; CDR3 length: 13; CDR3 protein: CAWSVGGNTEAFF
clone size: -; V gene: TRBV10-3; CDR3 length: 14; CDR3 protein: CAISKRQGQETQYF
clone size: -; V gene: TRBV4-1; CDR3 length: 16; CDR3 protein: CASSPIGRASPRGYTF
clone size: -; V gene: TRBV5-1; CDR3 length: 14; CDR3 protein: CASSKNPGDTEAFF
clone size: once; V gene: TRBV2; CDR3 length: 13; CDR3 protein: CASMAEANYGYTF
clone size: -; V gene: TRBV20-1; CDR3 length: 12; CDR3 protein: CSASRPEEPQHF
clone size: -; V gene: TRBV27; CDR3 length: 17; CDR3 protein: CASSLRGQGGSKAEAFF
clone size: -; V gene: TRBV6-5; CDR3 length: 15; CDR3 protein: CASSGEPGQGPRGPF
clone size: -; V gene: TRBV19; CDR3 length: 11; CDR3 protein: CASSLYNEQFF
clone size: -; V gene: TRBV7-9; CDR3 length: 13; CDR3 protein: CASSSGDDGGQFF
clone size: once; V gene: TRBV5-6; CDR3 length: 15; CDR3 protein: CASSLSQGATDTQYF